The 29 T cell receptor beta chains reported below all come from one sample, sequenced in a study of T-cell reconstitution after alpha-beta-depleted transplantation in children. Preparation of the TCRbeta library was carried out with unique molecular identifiers. TCRdb ran MiXCR on the PCR reads and lists one entry per CDR3 protein. The table includes 450,000 to 600,000 distinct CDR3 sequences, about 11% detected once. The sequencing used PBMCs, collected before TCRalphabeta/CD19-depleted stem cell transplant. The receptor source for this set is a child aged 2-15 years with inherited bone marrow failure, due to receive a stem cell transplant.

This clonotype was seen many times. J is TRBJ2-1 and V is TRBV20-1; D may be TRBD2 (5 bases). Trimming shortened V by 5 bases and J by 1 base, and 15 bases separated the two germline ends. The CDR3 runs to 15 residues. CDR1 and CDR2 from the germline V gene are DFQATT and SNEGSKA (reference sequence). The DNA for the CDR3 is TGCAGTGCTCAGCGAGCGGAAAAGTCCTACAATGAGCAGTTCTTC. Translating gives CSAQRAEKSYNEQFF.

This clonotype was seen ten or more times. The chain's CDR3 is CASSLAERADTQYF. The CDR3 DNA is TGCGCCAGCAGCTTGGCCGAACGGGCAGATACGCAGTATTTT. The chain is built from TRBV5-1 and TRBJ2-3; no clear D gene. Trimming pared 0 bases from V and 4 bases from J, leaving 9 bases between. The CDR3 totals 14 residues. Germline V gene lookup returns CDR1 SGHRS and CDR2 YFSETQ.

This clonotype has ten or more counts. This chain connects TRBV12-3 or TRBV12-4 to TRBJ2-3; weak D call: TRBD1 (5 bases). V shed 3 bases and J shed 2 bases, with 12 bases lying between them. The CDR3 spans 15 residues. In DNA, the CDR3 is TGTGCCAGCAGTTTCGGCGCAGGGATCACAGATACGCAGTATTTT. It yields the protein CASSFGAGITDTQYF.

V is TRBV12-3 or TRBV12-4 and J is TRBJ2-1, with a possible D match to TRBD2 (5 bases). CDR3 size: 14 residues. Trimming shortened V by 6 bases and J by 4 bases, and 13 bases separated the two germline ends. The CDR3 nucleotides read TGTGCCAGCAGACACAGCGGCACTTACAATGAGCAGTTCTTC. Protein product: CASRHSGTYNEQFF.

This clonotype was found a few times. V is TRBV5-5 and J is TRBJ1-1, with D perhaps matching TRBD1 (5 bases). CDR3 length: 16 amino acids. Per germline, CDR1 SGHKS and CDR2 YYEKEE (reference sequence). Trimming pared 4 bases from V and 0 bases from J, leaving 16 bases between. The CDR3 sequence is CASSPGGTGLNTEAFF. As DNA, the CDR3 is TGTGCCAGCAGCCCGGGAGGAACAGGCCTGAACACTGAAGCTTTCTTT.

This clonotype was observed many times. This sequence joins TRBV7-2 and TRBJ2-7, with TRBD2 matching over 9 bases. The CDR3 is made up of 15 amino acids. CDR1 is SGHTA and CDR2 is FQGNSA in the germline V gene. Unmatched junction bases numbered 7, after V lost 5 bases and J lost 2 bases. Here the CDR3 DNA reads TGTGCCAGCAGCGCCCGGACTAGCGCTACCTACGAGCAGTACTTC. As protein: CASSARTSATYEQYF.

This clonotype was observed once. A much larger clone lies one base from this, so it may be a read error. The gene calls are TRBV5-1 and TRBJ2-3; 7 bases are a match to TRBD1. The CDR3 spans 16 residues. Per germline, CDR1 SGHRS and CDR2 YFSETQ. The CDR3 nucleotides are TGCACCAGCAGCTTGGGGCTCCAGGGGGACGCAGATACGCAGTATTTT. Its translation is CTSSLGLQGDADTQYF. The full variable domain, in which reference TRBV5-1 and TRBJ2-3 provide the parts outside the CDR3, is KAGVTQTPRYLIKTRGQQVTLSCSPISGHRSVSWYQQTPGQGLQFLFEYFSETQRNKGNFPGRFSGRQFSNSRSEMNVSTLELGDSALYLCTSSLGLQGDADTQYFGPGTRLTVL.

This clonotype came up many times. This rearrangement joins TRBV6-2 or TRBV6-3 to TRBJ1-2; D unresolved. Trimming cost V 8 bases and J 4 bases, with 8 bases left between them. The germline V gene has CDR1 MNHEY and CDR2 SVGEGT. This CDR3 has 11 residues. The CDR3 region has the DNA TGTGCCAGCTCTGGCAGCTATGGCTACACCTTC. Its protein product is CASSGSYGYTF.

The sample holds many counts of this clonotype. This sequence joins TRBV20-1 and TRBJ2-3, with TRBD2 matching over 9 bases. Trimming took 0 bases from V and 5 from J; bases not matched to a gene: 6. Germline V gene sequence: CDR1 DFQATT, CDR2 SNEGSKA (reference sequence). This CDR3 has 15 residues. The CDR3: CSARDGREGRDTQYF. Here the CDR3 DNA reads TGCAGTGCTAGAGATGGGCGGGAGGGCCGAGATACGCAGTATTTT.

This clonotype has a count of ten or more. The chain has TRBV14 and TRBJ2-1; TRBD2 matches at 7 bases. Trimming removed 5 bases from V and 5 bases from J; junction bases left unmatched: 15. The CDR3 is 17 residues long. CDR1 is SGHDN, CDR2 FVKESK, per germline. As DNA, the CDR3 is TGTGCCAGCAGCTTACGAAACCTAGCGCGGGGGAACAATGAGCAGTTCTTC. Residues: CASSLRNLARGNNEQFF.

A note on this clonotype: A much larger clone is a single base away; this may be a read error. This chain links TRBV27 with TRBJ2-1, with D perhaps given as TRBD1 or TRBD2 (5 bases each). V was pared by 6 bases and J by 3 bases, with 21 bases between. Germline CDR1 and CDR2: MNHEY and SMNVEV (reference sequence). The CDR3 is 17 residues long. CDR3 DNA: TGTGCCAGCAGCGTCGGTATAAGGGGAGACTTCTACAATGAGCAGTTCTTC. This translates into CASSVGIRGDFYNEQFF.

The sample holds a few counts of this clonotype. J is TRBJ2-1 and V is TRBV5-1, with 13 positions matching TRBD2. CDR3 length equals 17 residues. J lost 4 bases, V lost 4 bases, and 8 bases had no gene match. Per germline, CDR1 SGHRS and CDR2 YFSETQ. CDR3 sequence (DNA): TGCGCCAGCAGCCCGGGACTAGCGGGATTGGGATACAATGAGCAGTTCTTC. This gives the protein CASSPGLAGLGYNEQFF.

This clonotype was counted a few times. CDR3 sequence (DNA): TGTGCCAGCAGCTCCGGACTACCCATTACTTACAATGAGCAGTTCTTC. It specifies CASSSGLPITYNEQFF. This chain connects TRBV5-5 to TRBJ2-1, with TRBD2 as a possible D gene (6 bases). CDR1 SGHKS and CDR2 YYEKEE come from the germline V gene (reference sequence). Trimming pared 3 bases from V and 4 bases from J, leaving 17 bases between. The CDR3 has 16 residues.

This clonotype was seen repeatedly, ten times or more. The V and J genes are TRBV4-1 and TRBJ2-7; TRBD1 matches at 8 bases. This CDR3 comprises 14 residues. Germline V gives CDR1 MGHRA, CDR2 YSYEKL. Trimming at V came to 1 base and at J to 2 bases, leaving 1 base not matched to a gene. The CDR3 protein is CASSQGQGTYEQYF. For the CDR3, the DNA is TGCGCCAGCAGCCAAGGACAGGGGACCTACGAGCAGTACTTC.

This clonotype was seen many times. V and J are TRBV6-5 and TRBJ2-7; D possibly corresponds to TRBD2 (6 bases). The CDR3 length is 13 residues. Between the trimmed V and J ends, which lost 0 bases and 4 bases, there was a span of 7 bases. Germline V gives CDR1 MNHEY, CDR2 SVGAGI. Here the CDR3 reads CASSYSEGYEQYF. CDR3 sequence (DNA): TGTGCCAGCAGTTACTCGGAGGGGTACGAGCAGTACTTC.

This clonotype was counted ten times or more. The chain uses TRBV13 and TRBJ2-1, with TRBD2 matching 9 bases. V was pared by 8 bases and J by 9 bases, with 2 bases of the junction left unmatched. The germline V gene encodes CDR1 PRHDT and CDR2 FYEKMQ (reference sequence). CDR3 length: 11 amino acids. DNA for the CDR3: TGTGCCAGCGGGACTAGCTCTGAGCAGTTCTTC. It specifies CASGTSSEQFF. Variable domain in full (rest from reference TRBV13 and TRBJ2-1): AAGVIQSPRHLIKEKRETATLKCYPIPRHDTVYWYQQGPGQDPQFLISFYEKMQSDKGSIPDRFSAQQFSDYHSELNMSSLELGDSALYFCASGTSSEQFFGPGTRLTVL.

In its sample, this clonotype was seen many times. This chain connects TRBV18 to TRBJ1-1; D remains ambiguous. Germline V lookup: CDR1 KGHSH, CDR2 LQKENI. V dropped 4 bases and J dropped 0 bases, with 12 bases sitting between them. The CDR3 spans 15 residues. CDR3 protein: CASSQVAEMNTEAFF. CDR3 DNA: TGTGCCAGCTCACAAGTAGCGGAGATGAACACTGAAGCTTTCTTT.

This clonotype was observed many times. Its ends do not fully match the called genes, so a read error is possible. In DNA, the CDR3 is TGCGCCAGCAGCTTCTCGGGGGCCTACAATGAGCAGTTCTTC. Protein product: CASSFSGAYNEQFF. The gene calls are TRBV12-3 or TRBV12-4 and TRBJ2-1; tentatively, D is TRBD2 (6 bases). This CDR3 has 14 amino acids.

This clonotype was detected many times. The DNA of the CDR3 is TGTGCCAGCAGCCTCGATAGCGGGAGAGTCTACGAGCAGTACTTC. Amino acid sequence: CASSLDSGRVYEQYF. This chain links TRBV14 with TRBJ2-7; TRBD2 agrees at 9 bases. The CDR3 has 15 residues. The J segment lost 3 bases and the V segment lost 4 bases, leaving 7 bases of the junction unmatched. Germline V gene lookup returns CDR1 SGHDN and CDR2 FVKESK.

The chain is built from TRBV5-1 and TRBJ2-2, with D possibly TRBD1 on 5 matching bases. This CDR3 spans 16 amino acids. The V and J ends lost 7 bases and 4 bases respectively, with 20 bases between them. Germline lookup yields CDR1 SGHRS and CDR2 YFSETQ. The CDR3: CASRLLQGSGTGELFF. The DNA for the CDR3 is TGCGCCAGCCGCCTCCTGCAGGGCTCAGGCACCGGGGAGCTGTTTTTT.

In this sample, this clonotype turned up many times. The gene calls are TRBV29-1 and TRBJ2-5; TRBD2 might be the D (5 bases). This CDR3 is 12 amino acids long. CDR1 and CDR2 (germline): SQVTM, ANQGSEA. V lost 7 bases to trimming and J lost 7 bases, with 16 bases between them. The CDR3 spells CSARALSGTQYF. The CDR3 DNA reads TGCAGCGCCCGGGCCTTAAGCGGGACCCAGTACTTC.

Ten or more counts support this clonotype. The chain couples TRBV7-1 to TRBJ2-1; 11 positions agree with TRBD2. TRBV7-1 counts as an open reading frame of uncertain function. Unmatched junction bases numbered 20, after V lost 2 bases and J lost 2 bases. CDR3 length: 22 residues. Written as DNA, the CDR3 is TGTGCCAGCAGCTCACTCTCTCCTTCACTAGCGGGAGTAGGGAGAACCTACAATGAGCAGTTCTTC. This codes for CASSSLSPSLAGVGRTYNEQFF.

This clonotype was picked up many times. The V gene is TRBV29-1, the J gene TRBJ2-2; weak D call: TRBD2 (7 bases). The CDR3 contains 14 residues. V was shortened by 3 bases and J by 7 bases, with 15 bases between the two germline ends. CDR1 is SQVTM and CDR2 is ANQGSEA in the germline V gene. Here the CDR3 DNA reads TGCAGCGTTGATCTAGGGAGGGGGAACGGGGAGCTGTTTTTT. Translation gives CSVDLGRGNGELFF.

This clonotype was counted ten times or more. The J gene is TRBJ2-1, the V gene TRBV29-1, with 12 bases aligning to TRBD1. This CDR3 has 16 amino acids. The ends lost 3 bases at V and 2 bases at J; junction bases unmatched: 5. Germline values: CDR1 SQVTM, CDR2 ANQGSEA. The CDR3 region is CSVDRDRGLTYNEQFF. The CDR3 DNA reads as TGCAGCGTTGATCGGGACAGGGGGCTGACCTACAATGAGCAGTTCTTC.

In its sample, this clonotype was seen many times. The chain is built from TRBV4-2 and TRBJ2-3; a possible D gene is TRBD2 (5 bases). V dropped 0 bases and J dropped 1 base, with 14 bases sitting between them. Germline CDR1 and CDR2: LGHNA and YNFKEQ. CDR3 length: 17 amino acids. The CDR3: CASSQDKDGIGTDTQYF. The CDR3 DNA reads as TGTGCCAGCAGCCAAGATAAGGACGGGATAGGCACAGATACGCAGTATTTT.

In its sample, this clonotype was seen a few times. The chain uses TRBV7-2 and TRBJ2-7, with 7 nucleotides matching TRBD2. CDR3 length: 15 amino acids. V lost 2 bases to trimming and J lost 2 bases; unmatched junction nucleotides: 6. Per the germline V gene, CDR1 is SGHTA and CDR2 is FQGNSA. DNA for the CDR3: TGTGCCAGCAGCTTAATCCTAAGCGGGACCTACGAGCAGTACTTC. Translated: CASSLILSGTYEQYF. Using reference TRBV7-2 and TRBJ2-7 for the parts outside the CDR3, the full variable domain is GAGVSQSPSNKVTEKGKDVELRCDPISGHTALYWYRQSLGQGLEFLIYFQGNSAPDKSGLPSDRFSAERTGGSVSTLTIQRTQQEDSAVYLCASSLILSGTYEQYFGPGTRLTVT.

At least ten counts were recorded for this clonotype. The V gene is TRBV12-3 or TRBV12-4, the J gene TRBJ2-7; TRBD2 matches at 7 bases. The CDR3 has 14 amino acids. J gave up 0 bases and V 3 bases, and 2 bases lay outside the gene matches. The DNA for the CDR3 is TGTGCCAGCAGTTTGAGCGGGGCCTCCTACGAGCAGTACTTC. This translates into CASSLSGASYEQYF.

This clonotype was observed at least ten times. This sequence joins TRBV7-2 and TRBJ2-7, with 11 positions matching TRBD1. Trimming cost V 3 bases and J 2 bases; bases outside gene matches: 3. The germline V gene encodes CDR1 SGHTA and CDR2 FQGNSA. CDR3 length: 15 residues. CDR3 amino acids: CASSLQGQGAYEQYF. As DNA, the CDR3 is TGTGCCAGCAGCTTGCAGGGACAGGGGGCCTACGAGCAGTACTTC.

This clonotype was recorded many times. The gene calls are TRBV5-1 and TRBJ2-3, with a weak D call TRBD2 (5 bases). Germline CDR1 reads SGHRS; CDR2 reads YFSETQ. V was trimmed by 1 base and J by 4 bases, leaving 10 bases between them. The CDR3 sequence is 14 residues long. CDR3 coding DNA: TGCGCCAGCAGCTTGCGAGGGAGAGCAGATACGCAGTATTTT. It encodes CASSLRGRADTQYF.